Below, 32 T cell receptor beta chains from the same sample are listed, as sequenced in a study of neoadjuvant anti-PD-1 for oral cavity cancer. Clones were sequenced by immunoSEQ multiplex PCR, and TCRdb holds only the in-frame ones, with some missing. The table records fewer than 35,000 clones, around nine tenths of them present only once. Sequencing used PBMCs, obtained before nivolumab (anti-PD-1) treatment. The origin of the receptors is a person between 35 and 79 years old with oral cavity squamous cell carcinoma.

The rearrangement links TRBV25-1 to TRBJ2-7, with D uncertain. Deletions cut 4 bases from V and 1 base from J, with 5 bases between. The CDR3 is 12 residues long. The germline gives CDR1 MGHDK, CDR2 SYGVNS. The CDR3 sequence is CASSGGSYEQYF. DNA of the CDR3: TGTGCCAGCAGTGGAGGTTCCTACGAGCAGTACTTC.

The chain joins TRBV18 to TRBJ1-6, with D maybe TRBD1 (5 bases). The CDR3 extends over 14 amino acids. The V and J ends lost 6 bases and 6 bases respectively, with 12 bases between them. Germline CDR1 is KGHSH and CDR2 is LQKENI. The CDR3 DNA sequence: TGTGCCAGCTCCCCCACAGGCTTTAATTCACCCCTCCACTTT. Translated, it gives CASSPTGFNSPLHF.

V gene TRBV5-1 combines with J gene TRBJ1-3, with D unresolved. V was pared by 2 bases and J by 0 bases, with 12 bases between. CDR1 and CDR2 from the germline V gene are SGHRS and YFSETQ. CDR3 length: 16 amino acids. CDR3: CASSLSTPDSGNTIYF. DNA for the CDR3: TGCGCCAGCAGCTTATCTACCCCAGACTCTGGAAACACCATATATTTT.

J is TRBJ1-2 and V is TRBV5-4; D gene unclear. The CDR3 is made up of 14 amino acids. CDR1 is SGHNT and CDR2 is YYREEE in the germline V gene (reference sequence). V lost 3 bases to trimming and J lost 5 bases, with 14 bases between them. The CDR3 DNA reads TGTGCCAGCAGCTCACCGGGAGAACAATATGGCTACACCTTC. Translated, it gives CASSSPGEQYGYTF. The variable domain in full, with the rest retrieved from reference TRBV5-4 and TRBJ1-2, is ETGVTQSPTHLIKTRGQQVTLRCSSQSGHNTVSWYQQALGQGPQFIFQYYREEENGRGNFPPRFSGLQFPNYSSELNVNALELDDSALYLCASSSPGEQYGYTFGSGTRLTVV.

This clone has just one count. This chain joins TRBV11-3 and TRBJ1-5, with no clear D. The CDR3 contains 18 residues. V was trimmed by 4 bases and J by 0 bases, leaving 19 bases between them. Germline loops: CDR1 SGHNT, CDR2 YENEEA. CDR3: CASSSRLVRTHSNQPQHF. CDR3 bases: TGTGCCAGCAGCTCCCGTCTAGTCAGGACCCATAGCAATCAGCCCCAGCATTTT.

The rearrangement links TRBV30 to TRBJ1-6, with TRBD1 as a possible D gene (6 bases). Germline values: CDR1 GTSNPN, CDR2 SVGIG (reference sequence). Trimming took 3 bases from V and 5 from J, leaving 11 bases between them. This CDR3 is built from 14 residues. The CDR3 region is CAWSGGSDNSPLHF. For the CDR3, the DNA is TGTGCCTGGAGCGGGGGCTCGGATAATTCACCCCTCCACTTT.

The V and J genes are TRBV11-3 and TRBJ2-1; 7 bases align to TRBD1. Germline-derived CDR1 and CDR2 are SGHNT and YENEEA. The CDR3 is 12 amino acids. The V and J ends lost 5 bases and 12 bases, in that order; junction bases with no gene match: 7. CDR3 DNA: TGTGCCAGCAGCCACCGACAGGGTGTGCAGTTCTTC. Translation gives CASSHRQGVQFF. The variable domain in full, completed from reference TRBV11-3 and TRBJ2-1, reads EAGVVQSPRYKIIEKKQPVAFWCNPISGHNTLYWYLQNLGQGPELLIRYENEEAVDDSQLPKDRFSAERLKGVDSTLKIQPAELGDSAVYLCASSHRQGVQFFGPGTRLTVL.

The V call is TRBV30, the J call TRBJ2-7, with D hard to call. The CDR3 consists of 11 residues. V was trimmed by 5 bases and J by 1 base, leaving 6 bases between them. Germline V CDR1 and CDR2: GTSNPN, SVGIG (reference sequence). The CDR3: CAWVGSYEQYF. The CDR3 bases are TGTGCCTGGGTCGGGTCCTACGAGCAGTACTTC.

V gene TRBV4-1 combines with J gene TRBJ2-1, with D perhaps TRBD1 or TRBD2 (6 bases each). The CDR3 extends over 16 amino acids. Germline-derived CDR1 and CDR2 are MGHRA and YSYEKL. V gave up 0 bases and J gave up 5 bases, with 14 bases separating them. The CDR3 bases are TGCGCCAGCAGCCAAGAAGGACGGGGGCTAAACAATGAGCAGTTCTTC. It is translated as CASSQEGRGLNNEQFF.

The V and J genes are TRBV5-1 and TRBJ2-1, with D tentatively TRBD1 (9 bases). Trimming shortened V by 0 bases and J by 9 bases, and 22 bases separated the two germline ends. The CDR3 has 17 residues. Germline V gene lookup returns CDR1 SGHRS and CDR2 YFSETQ. For the CDR3, the DNA is TGCGCCAGCAGCTTGGGCGGGGGGACAGGGAAGTTGGTTGAGCAGTTCTTC. This encodes CASSLGGGTGKLVEQFF.

V usage is TRBV6-1 and J usage is TRBJ1-6; D unresolved. The CDR3 contains 15 residues. V was clipped by 1 base and J by 8 bases, with 12 bases between them. Germline CDR1 MNHNS, CDR2 SASEGT. The CDR3 bases are TGTGCCAGCAGTGAAGTTGACAAACGTCATTCACCCCTCCACTTT. It encodes CASSEVDKRHSPLHF.

The V and J genes are TRBV11-2 and TRBJ2-5, with 10 nucleotides matching TRBD1. Trimming took 5 bases from V and 5 from J; bases not matched to a gene: 8. The CDR3 length is 15 residues. Germline CDR1 SGHAT, CDR2 FQNNGV. The CDR3 DNA sequence: TGTGCCAGCAGCCTCGACAGGGGGCAAGCGGAGACCCAGTACTTC. Residues: CASSLDRGQAETQYF.

This chain uses TRBV10-3 with TRBJ1-1; TRBD1 agrees at 7 bases. This CDR3 is 17 amino acids long. V lost 0 bases to trimming and J lost 4 bases; unmatched junction nucleotides: 11. Germline V gene data show CDR1 as ENHRY and CDR2 as SYGVKD. CDR3 sequence: CAISESKGGASVTEAFF. The CDR3 DNA sequence: TGTGCCATCAGTGAGTCGAAAGGGGGCGCTTCAGTCACTGAAGCTTTCTTT.

This CDR3 is CASSPRTGAYEQYF. Written as DNA, the CDR3 is TGTGCCAGCAGCCCTCGGACAGGGGCCTACGAGCAGTACTTC. The rearrangement links TRBV5-4 to TRBJ2-7, with 9 bases aligning to TRBD1. V lost 4 bases and J lost 2; bases outside the gene matches: 4. The CDR3 loop spans 14 amino acids. Germline V gives CDR1 SGHNT, CDR2 YYREEE (reference sequence).

The V gene is TRBV5-6, the J gene TRBJ2-1; 10 bases map to TRBD2. V gave up 0 bases and J gave up 8 bases; unmatched junction bases: 8. The length of the CDR3 is 16 residues. Germline V gives CDR1 SGHDT, CDR2 YYEEEE. The CDR3 spells CASSLGLGTSADEQFF. For the CDR3, the DNA is TGTGCCAGCAGCTTGGGCCTCGGGACTAGCGCCGATGAGCAGTTCTTC.

The genes are TRBV4-3 and TRBJ2-5; no definite D call. V was pared by 4 bases and J by 5 bases, with 8 bases between. The CDR3 is made up of 12 amino acids. Germline V CDR1 and CDR2: LGHNA, YSLEER. For the CDR3, the DNA is TGCGCCAGCAGCCTGACCCCGGAGACCCAGTACTTC. This sequence encodes CASSLTPETQYF.

This clone has only one observation. The V call is TRBV7-9, the J call TRBJ1-2, with a possible D match to TRBD1 (5 bases). CDR1 and CDR2 (germline): SEHNR, FQNEAQ (reference sequence). V gave up 7 bases and J gave up 6 bases, with 15 bases separating them. The CDR3 has 13 amino acids. CDR3 residues: CASIRAGNNGYTF. In DNA form, the CDR3 reads TGTGCCAGCATCCGGGCAGGGAACAATGGCTACACCTTC.

The V gene is TRBV6-6, the J gene TRBJ1-5, with 8 bases that match TRBD1. The V and J ends lost 2 bases and 4 bases, in that order; junction bases with no gene match: 4. The germline V gene encodes CDR1 MNHNY and CDR2 SVGAGI (reference sequence). The CDR3 has 15 residues. DNA of the CDR3: TGTGCCAGCAGTTACGCGGGACAGGCGAATCAGCCCCAGCATTTT. Translated, it gives CASSYAGQANQPQHF.

The V call is TRBV6-5, the J call TRBJ2-7, with TRBD1 matching 7 bases. This CDR3 spans 14 amino acids. Germline V lookup: CDR1 MNHEY, CDR2 SVGAGI. V shed 2 bases, J shed 2 bases, and the junction held 3 bases outside the gene matches. The CDR3 protein is CASSYRDRPYEQYF. The CDR3 coding sequence is TGTGCCAGCAGTTACCGGGACAGACCCTACGAGCAGTACTTC.

This clone was picked up a small number of times. The J gene is TRBJ1-1, the V gene TRBV7-2; D call uncertain. The CDR3 is 13 residues long. With 5 bases removed from V and 0 bases from J, the gap between germline ends came to 7 bases. CDR1 is SGHTA, CDR2 FQGNSA, per germline. CDR3 bases: TGTGCCAGCAGCCAAGACATGAACACTGAAGCTTTCTTT. The encoded protein is CASSQDMNTEAFF.

V is TRBV5-8 and J is TRBJ1-3; D may be TRBD1 (5 bases). The germline gives CDR1 SGHTS, CDR2 YDEGEE. Trimming stripped 1 base from V and 4 bases from J, with 9 bases between. The CDR3 extends over 14 amino acids. The CDR3 spells CASSLYGGGNTIYF. In DNA, the CDR3 is TGTGCCAGCAGCTTGTATGGGGGAGGAAACACCATATATTTT.

This clone was counted a single time. The chain carries TRBV6-6 and TRBJ1-5; 8 bases are shared with TRBD1. Trimming at V came to 3 bases and at J to 2 bases, leaving 3 bases not matched to a gene. This CDR3 region has 15 residues. CDR1 is MNHNY and CDR2 is SVGAGI in the germline V gene (reference sequence). The CDR3 region has the DNA TGTGCCAGCAGTTATTTGACAGGGGGCAATCAGCCCCAGCATTTT. Its protein is CASSYLTGGNQPQHF.

About this clone itself: The same CDR3 arises from other DNA sequences in this sample as well. This chain joins TRBV5-4 and TRBJ2-5; D is perhaps TRBD1 or TRBD2 (5 bases each). The germline gives CDR1 SGHNT, CDR2 YYREEE (reference sequence). With 0 bases removed from V and 1 base from J, the gap between germline ends came to 7 bases. This CDR3 comprises 14 residues. CDR3 sequence reads: CASSLAGTQETQYF. CDR3 sequence (DNA): TGTGCCAGCAGCTTGGCAGGGACCCAAGAGACCCAGTACTTC.

This chain uses TRBV7-7 with TRBJ2-5; perhaps TRBD2 as D (6 bases). The CDR3 has 16 amino acids. Trimming removed 1 base from V and 1 base from J, with 13 bases in between. Germline V gives CDR1 SSHAT, CDR2 FNYEAQ (reference sequence). For the CDR3, the DNA is TGTGCCAGCAGCTTAGGCAGACTAGTATCCCAAGAGACCCAGTACTTC. Translated: CASSLGRLVSQETQYF.

The chain employs TRBV4-3 and TRBJ1-5, with D possibly TRBD1 on 6 matching bases. Germline V gene data show CDR1 as LGHNA and CDR2 as YSLEER. The CDR3 extends over 14 amino acids. The V end was cut by 4 bases, the J end by 6 bases, with 13 bases between. In DNA form, the CDR3 reads TGCGCCAGCAGCCTGGGGGGGGCTGGTCAGCCCCAGCATTTT. Its protein product is CASSLGGAGQPQHF.

The genes are TRBV27 and TRBJ1-2; possibly TRBD1 for D (5 bases). The CDR3 consists of 17 residues. V was shortened by 5 bases and J by 5 bases, with 24 bases between the two germline ends. In germline, CDR1 is MNHEY, CDR2 SMNVEV (reference sequence). The CDR3 DNA is TGTGCCAGCAGTCTAGACCACCTGACAGCGGACCTATATGGCTACACCTTC. It specifies CASSLDHLTADLYGYTF.

The chain recombines TRBV5-1 with TRBJ2-3; no clear D. Germline CDR1 SGHRS, CDR2 YFSETQ. The CDR3 has 14 residues. Trimming took 4 bases from V and 0 from J, leaving 9 bases between them. CDR3 sequence reads: CASSPMTSTDTQYF. CDR3 DNA sequence: TGCGCCAGCAGCCCGATGACAAGCACAGATACGCAGTATTTT.

This chain links TRBV5-1 with TRBJ1-6; no firm D call. Trimming removed 0 bases from V and 7 bases from J, with 8 bases in between. Germline loops: CDR1 SGHRS, CDR2 YFSETQ. The CDR3 totals 14 residues. The CDR3 DNA sequence: TGCGCCAGCAGCTTGGAGAGGCCCAATTCACCCCTCCACTTT. Amino acid sequence: CASSLERPNSPLHF.

This chain uses TRBV19 with TRBJ2-1, with D possibly TRBD2 on 6 matching bases. Trimming took 4 bases from V and 9 from J, leaving 16 bases between them. Looked up from germline, CDR1 is LNHDA and CDR2 is SQIVND (reference sequence). The CDR3 covers 14 residues. The CDR3 region is CASSRYHIGGEQFF. The CDR3 bases are TGTGCCAGTAGTAGGTACCACATCGGGGGTGAGCAGTTCTTC.

V is TRBV28 and J is TRBJ1-1; a possible D gene is TRBD1 (5 bases). Trimming stripped 7 bases from V and 7 bases from J, with 19 bases between. This CDR3 is 14 amino acids long. The germline V gene has CDR1 MDHEN and CDR2 SYDVKM. As DNA, the CDR3 is TGTGCCAGCACAAGTTACCGACAGTGGCATGAAGCTTTCTTT. It translates to CASTSYRQWHEAFF.

The genes are TRBV25-1 and TRBJ1-2, with 7 bases that match TRBD1. The CDR3 totals 15 residues. With 4 bases clipped from V and 8 bases from J, the junction kept 13 bases outside the gene matches. Germline CDR1 is MGHDK and CDR2 is SYGVNS. The CDR3 nucleotides read TGTGCCAGCAGTGCCCCGGGCAGGGGGAATCAGGGCTACACCTTC. Its translation: CASSAPGRGNQGYTF.

The chain employs TRBV5-1 and TRBJ2-7, with 9 bases identical to TRBD1. With V trimmed by 7 bases and J by 7 bases, 12 bases remained unmatched. The germline gives CDR1 SGHRS, CDR2 YFSETQ. The CDR3 extends over 14 amino acids. The DNA for the CDR3 is TGCGCCAGCGGAAGGACAGGGGATTCTCGGGAGCAGTACTTC. Its translation is CASGRTGDSREQYF.